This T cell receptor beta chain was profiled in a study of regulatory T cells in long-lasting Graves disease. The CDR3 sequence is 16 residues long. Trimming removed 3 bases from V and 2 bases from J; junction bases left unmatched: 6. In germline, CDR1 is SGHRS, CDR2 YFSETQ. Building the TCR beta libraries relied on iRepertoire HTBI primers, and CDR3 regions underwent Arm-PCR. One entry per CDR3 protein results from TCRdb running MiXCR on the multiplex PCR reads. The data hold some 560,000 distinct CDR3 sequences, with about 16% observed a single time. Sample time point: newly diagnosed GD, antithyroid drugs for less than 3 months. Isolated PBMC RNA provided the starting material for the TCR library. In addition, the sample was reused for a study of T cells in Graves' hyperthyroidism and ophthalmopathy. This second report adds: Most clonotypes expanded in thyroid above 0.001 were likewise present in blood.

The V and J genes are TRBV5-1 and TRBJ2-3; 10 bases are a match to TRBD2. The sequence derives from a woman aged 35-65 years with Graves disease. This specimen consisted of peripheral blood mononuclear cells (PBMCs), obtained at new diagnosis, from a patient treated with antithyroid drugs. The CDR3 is CASSSWTSGYTDTQYF. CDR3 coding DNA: TGCGCCAGCAGCTCCTGGACTAGCGGCTACACAGATACGCAGTATTTT.